Each of the 26 T cell receptor beta chains below was sequenced from the same sample in a study of shared clonotypes between healthy human individuals. Naive CD8 cells were CD45RO-negative, positively selected for CCR7, excluding terminally differentiated effector memory CD45RA+ cells. Method: immunoSEQ multiplex PCR; TCRdb's copy keeps in-frame clones and lacks some. The table records approximately 1.9 million clones, over 85% of them present only once. The sample consisted of naive CD8+ T cells from PBMCs. These receptors originate from a man aged 18 to 29 in good health. Some clones in this sample may be carry-over from other donors' samples.

CDR3 protein: CASSKPTGRREKLFF. CDR3 coding DNA: TGTGCCAGCAGTAAACCGACAGGGAGAAGGGAAAAACTGTTTTTT. This chain uses TRBV28 with TRBJ1-4, with TRBD1 matching over 7 bases. The CDR3 length is 15 residues. Per the germline V gene, CDR1 is MDHEN and CDR2 is SYDVKM. V lost 5 bases to trimming and J lost 8 bases; unmatched junction nucleotides: 11.

The chain joins TRBV25-1 to TRBJ1-3; D uncertain. CDR1 and CDR2 from the germline V gene are MGHDK and SYGVNS. V was pared by 6 bases and J by 0 bases, with 9 bases between. This CDR3 region has 14 residues. The chain's CDR3 is CASSGSISGNTIYF. The CDR3, as DNA: TGTGCCAGCAGCGGTTCTATCTCTGGAAACACCATATATTTT.

This chain links TRBV11-2 with TRBJ2-1; 9 bases map to TRBD2. CDR1 is SGHAT, CDR2 FQNNGV, per germline. With 5 bases clipped from V and 3 bases from J, the junction kept 8 bases outside the gene matches. This CDR3 comprises 16 residues. The CDR3 sequence is CASSIFIAGDYNEQFF. The CDR3 DNA is TGTGCCAGCAGCATTTTTATAGCGGGAGACTACAATGAGCAGTTCTTC.

The V gene is TRBV15, the J gene TRBJ2-3, with a tentative D call TRBD1 (6 bases). CDR3 length equals 16 residues. The V and J ends lost 8 bases and 2 bases respectively, with 20 bases between them. CDR1 and CDR2 (germline): LNHNV, YYDKDF (reference sequence). The CDR3 is CATGGRGDGYTDTQYF. CDR3 nucleotides: TGTGCCACCGGGGGCCGGGGCGACGGCTACACAGATACGCAGTATTTT.

Notes on this clone: Other DNA sequences in this sample translate to the same CDR3. V and J are TRBV29-1 and TRBJ1-1, with D perhaps matching TRBD1 (5 bases). The V end lost 2 bases, the J end lost 2 bases, and 6 bases lay between the germline ends. This CDR3 region has 12 residues. Germline V gene sequence: CDR1 SQVTM, CDR2 ANQGSEA. For the CDR3, the DNA is TGCAGCGTTGAACAGGGAAACACTGAAGCTTTCTTT. Its translation: CSVEQGNTEAFF.

The rearrangement joins TRBV4-3 to TRBJ1-4, with D possibly TRBD1 on 5 matching bases. The V and J ends lost 2 bases and 8 bases respectively, with 15 bases between them. The CDR3 sequence is 15 residues long. Germline values: CDR1 LGHNA, CDR2 YSLEER. CDR3: CASSQTQDGGEKLFF. CDR3 coding DNA: TGCGCCAGCAGCCAAACACAGGACGGGGGAGAAAAACTGTTTTTT.

The chain combines TRBV23-1 with TRBJ2-2; tentatively, D is TRBD2 (6 bases). TRBV23-1 is flagged as an ORF with uncertain function. The CDR3 extends over 19 amino acids. The V and J ends lost 2 bases and 2 bases respectively, with 21 bases between them. CDR3 sequence reads: CASSQPHSGSSVNTGELFF. CDR3 bases: TGCGCCAGCAGTCAACCGCATTCGGGTTCTAGCGTAAACACCGGGGAGCTGTTTTTT.

CDR3 bases: TGTGCCAGCAGCCCAATCGGGACAGGGTTGGTTGATACGCAGTATTTT. This gives the protein CASSPIGTGLVDTQYF. V is TRBV13 and J is TRBJ2-3, with 9 nucleotides matching TRBD1. V lost 5 bases to trimming and J lost 6 bases; unmatched junction nucleotides: 12. In germline, CDR1 is PRHDT, CDR2 FYEKMQ (reference sequence). This CDR3 region has 16 residues.

The chain is built from TRBV6-1 and TRBJ2-5, with unresolved D. The CDR3 length is 13 residues. Per germline, CDR1 MNHNS and CDR2 SASEGT. The V end was cut by 8 bases, the J end by 5 bases, with 15 bases between. Here the CDR3 reads CASLKRREETQYF. The CDR3 nucleotides read TGTGCCAGCTTAAAGAGACGTGAGGAGACCCAGTACTTC.

The rearrangement links TRBV2 to TRBJ2-3; 7 positions agree with TRBD1. CDR1 and CDR2 from the germline V gene are SNHLY and FYNNEI. The CDR3 runs to 16 residues. V shed 6 bases, J shed 6 bases, and the junction held 15 bases outside the gene matches. CDR3 sequence: CASRNPRDRVADTQYF. CDR3 coding DNA: TGTGCCAGCAGAAATCCCCGGGACAGAGTCGCTGATACGCAGTATTTT.

This clone was recorded only once. The rearrangement uses TRBV7-9 and TRBJ2-7; 7 positions agree with TRBD1. The CDR3 extends over 11 amino acids. With V trimmed by 4 bases and J by 12 bases, 6 bases remained unmatched. The germline V gene encodes CDR1 SEHNR and CDR2 FQNEAQ (reference sequence). For the CDR3, the DNA is TGTGCCAGCAGCTCATTAGAGGGGGCGTACTTC. It codes for CASSSLEGAYF.

This clone was counted once. The J gene is TRBJ2-7, the V gene TRBV2, with a possible D match to TRBD1 (5 bases). In germline, CDR1 is SNHLY, CDR2 FYNNEI. V dropped 6 bases and J dropped 9 bases, with 12 bases sitting between them. The CDR3 covers 11 residues. The CDR3 sequence: CASRESGLQYF. The CDR3 DNA reads as TGTGCCAGCAGGGAATCAGGGTTGCAGTACTTC.

Comments on this clone: Additional DNA sequences in this sample encode the identical CDR3. The chain has TRBV29-1 and TRBJ2-1; D not certain. CDR1 and CDR2 from the germline V gene are SQVTM and ANQGSEA. The CDR3 extends over 11 amino acids. V dropped 4 bases and J dropped 4 bases, with 5 bases sitting between them. CDR3 in amino acids: CSVGVYNEQFF. DNA of the CDR3: TGCAGCGTTGGGGTTTACAATGAGCAGTTCTTC.

This sequence joins TRBV27 and TRBJ1-1; weak D call: TRBD1 (6 bases). V lost 6 bases to trimming and J lost 4 bases, with 18 bases between them. This CDR3 spans 15 amino acids. Germline V CDR1 and CDR2: MNHEY, SMNVEV (reference sequence). The DNA for the CDR3 is TGTGCCAGCAGGTACGGTGCGGGGGCCGGCACTGAAGCTTTCTTT. Its translation: CASRYGAGAGTEAFF.

V usage is TRBV7-9 and J usage is TRBJ2-7; the D is unclear. Germline assignment: CDR1 SEHNR and CDR2 FQNEAQ (reference sequence). With 8 bases removed from V and 6 bases from J, the gap between germline ends came to 8 bases. The CDR3 consists of 10 residues. The CDR3 DNA sequence: TGTGCCAGCGAGGTGGGCGAGCAGTACTTC. Translation: CASEVGEQYF.

The chain combines TRBV29-1 with TRBJ2-5; possibly TRBD2 for D (8 bases). V lost 4 bases, J lost 5 bases, and 17 bases lay in between. Germline V gives CDR1 SQVTM, CDR2 ANQGSEA. This CDR3 region has 14 residues. The CDR3 sequence: CSVANPGGGETQYF. The DNA of the CDR3 is TGCAGCGTTGCGAACCCGGGAGGGGGCGAGACCCAGTACTTC.

Here the CDR3 reads CASALGGGSFIFETQYF. The CDR3 nucleotides read TGTGCCAGCGCTCTGGGAGGCGGGAGTTTCATTTTTGAGACCCAGTACTTC. This rearrangement joins TRBV11-2 to TRBJ2-5; TRBD2 agrees at 7 bases. CDR3 length: 17 residues. The trim removed 8 bases at V and 5 bases at J, leaving 20 bases unmatched. The germline V gene encodes CDR1 SGHAT and CDR2 FQNNGV.

This clone has only one observation. One end of the junction is discordant with germline, which a read error may explain. J is TRBJ1-1 and V is TRBV7-3, with D tentatively TRBD1 (6 bases). Per the germline V gene, CDR1 is SGHTA and CDR2 is FQGTGA. The CDR3 length is 13 residues. The CDR3 sequence: CASTTDRNTKAFF. The CDR3, as DNA: TGTGCCAGCACCACAGACAGGAACACTAAAGCTTTCTTT.

The chain combines TRBV4-3 with TRBJ1-4; weak D call: TRBD1 (5 bases). Deletions cut 1 base from V and 3 bases from J, with 12 bases between. The CDR3 has 16 amino acids. Per germline, CDR1 LGHNA and CDR2 YSLEER. CDR3 in DNA: TGCGCCAGCAGCCAAGGAGGGAGGGGCGCTAATGAAAAACTGTTTTTT. Protein product: CASSQGGRGANEKLFF.

CDR3 DNA sequence: TGTGCCAGCAGCTTTGGACAGGCCGAGGGCTACACCTTC. Protein sequence: CASSFGQAEGYTF. The chain employs TRBV7-9 and TRBJ1-2; 7 nucleotides align to TRBD1. This CDR3 has 13 residues. CDR1 and CDR2 (germline): SEHNR, FQNEAQ (reference sequence). J gave up 8 bases and V 3 bases, and 6 bases lay outside the gene matches. Filled out from reference TRBV7-9 and TRBJ1-2, the complete variable domain reads DTGVSQNPRHKITKRGQNVTFRCDPISEHNRLYWYRQTLGQGPEFLTYFQNEAQLEKSRLLSDRFSAERPKGSFSTLEIQRTEQGDSAMYLCASSFGQAEGYTFGSGTRLTVV.

V and J are TRBV19 and TRBJ2-7; D possibly corresponds to TRBD1 (5 bases). V was cut by 5 bases and J by 0 bases, with 14 bases left in between. Germline CDR1 LNHDA, CDR2 SQIVND (reference sequence). The CDR3 runs to 15 residues. DNA of the CDR3: TGTGCCAGTAGTTGGAGCAGGGATAGCTCCTACGAGCAGTACTTC. It codes for CASSWSRDSSYEQYF.

Concerning this clone: Germline is not matched at one junction end, which may reflect a read error. V usage is TRBV4-1 and J usage is TRBJ1-2; D perhaps matches TRBD1 (5 bases). Germline V gene sequence: CDR1 MGHRA, CDR2 YSYEKL. The CDR3 spans 15 residues. CDR3: CASNQRVAGLYGYTF. CDR3 nucleotides: TGCGCCAGCAACCAAAGAGTAGCAGGGCTCTATGGCTACACCTTC.

The chain links TRBV4-2 to TRBJ2-3; TRBD2 agrees at 8 bases. Germline CDR1 reads LGHNA; CDR2 reads YNFKEQ. The V and J ends lost 2 bases and 3 bases, in that order; junction bases with no gene match: 16. The CDR3 contains 19 residues. Written as DNA, the CDR3 is TGTGCCAGCAGCCAAAAAACGACGGGTCGGACTAGCCGAACAGATACGCAGTATTTT. This codes for CASSQKTTGRTSRTDTQYF.

The rearrangement links TRBV29-1 to TRBJ2-3, with D uncertain. The CDR3 extends over 13 amino acids. Deletions cut 5 bases from V and 0 bases from J, with 9 bases between. Per the germline V gene, CDR1 is SQVTM and CDR2 is ANQGSEA. The CDR3 DNA sequence: TGCAGCGTTTTTGAGGACAGCACAGATACGCAGTATTTT. Translation: CSVFEDSTDTQYF.

This clone was seen a handful of times. The chain has TRBV27 and TRBJ1-4; D unclear. The CDR3 contains 15 residues. In germline, CDR1 is MNHEY, CDR2 SMNVEV (reference sequence). Trimming removed 5 bases at V and 0 bases at J, with 10 bases between. CDR3 DNA sequence: TGTGCCAGCAGTGCGAGGGTCGCAACTAATGAAAAACTGTTTTTT. Translating it yields CASSARVATNEKLFF.

The rearrangement uses TRBV9 and TRBJ2-7; D not certain. Trimming removed 7 bases at V and 7 bases at J, with 9 bases between. The CDR3 contains 10 residues. Germline loops: CDR1 SGDLS, CDR2 YYNGEE. In DNA, the CDR3 is TGTGCCAGCGGGGAACGAGAGCAGTACTTC. This sequence encodes CASGEREQYF. The full variable domain, rest sourced from reference TRBV9 and TRBJ2-7, is DSGVTQTPKHLITATGQRVTLRCSPRSGDLSVYWYQQSLDQGLQFLIQYYNGEERAKGNILERFSAQQFPDLHSELNLSSLELGDSALYFCASGEREQYFGPGTRLTVT.